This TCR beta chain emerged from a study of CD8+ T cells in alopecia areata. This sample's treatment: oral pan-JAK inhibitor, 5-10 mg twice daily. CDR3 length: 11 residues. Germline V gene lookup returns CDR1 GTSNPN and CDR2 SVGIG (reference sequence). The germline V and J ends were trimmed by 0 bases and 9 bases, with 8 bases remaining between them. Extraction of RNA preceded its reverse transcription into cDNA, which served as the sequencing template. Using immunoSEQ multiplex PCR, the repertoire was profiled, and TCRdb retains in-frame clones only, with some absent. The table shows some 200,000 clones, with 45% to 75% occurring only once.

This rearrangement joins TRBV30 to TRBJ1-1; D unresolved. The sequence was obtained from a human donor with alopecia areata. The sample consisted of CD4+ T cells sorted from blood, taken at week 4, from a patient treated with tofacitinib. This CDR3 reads CAWSVLNQAFF. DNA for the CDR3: TGTGCCTGGAGTGTTTTAAATCAAGCTTTCTTT.